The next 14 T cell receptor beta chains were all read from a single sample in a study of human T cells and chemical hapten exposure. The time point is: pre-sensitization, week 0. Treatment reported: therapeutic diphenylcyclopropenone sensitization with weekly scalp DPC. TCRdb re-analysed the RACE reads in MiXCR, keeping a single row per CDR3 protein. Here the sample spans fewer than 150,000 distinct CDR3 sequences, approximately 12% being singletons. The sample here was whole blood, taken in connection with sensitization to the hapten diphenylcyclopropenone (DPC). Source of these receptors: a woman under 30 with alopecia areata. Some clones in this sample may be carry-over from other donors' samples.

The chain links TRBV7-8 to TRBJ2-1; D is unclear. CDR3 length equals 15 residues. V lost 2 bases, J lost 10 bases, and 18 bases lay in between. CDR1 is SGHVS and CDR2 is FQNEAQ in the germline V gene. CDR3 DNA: TGTGCCAGCAGCTTAATTCATACTGTACTTTTGGAGCAGTTCTTC. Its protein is CASSLIHTVLLEQFF.

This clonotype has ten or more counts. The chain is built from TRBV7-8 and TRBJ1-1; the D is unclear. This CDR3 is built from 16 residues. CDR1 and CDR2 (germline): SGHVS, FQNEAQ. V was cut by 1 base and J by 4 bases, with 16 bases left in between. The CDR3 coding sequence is TGTGCCAGCAGCTTAGGCCTCACTAGGGTTACCACTGAAGCTTTCTTT. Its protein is CASSLGLTRVTTEAFF.

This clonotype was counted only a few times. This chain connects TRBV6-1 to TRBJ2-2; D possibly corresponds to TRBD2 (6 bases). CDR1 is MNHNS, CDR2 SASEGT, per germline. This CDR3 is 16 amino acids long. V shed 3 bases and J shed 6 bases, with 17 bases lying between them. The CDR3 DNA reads TGTGCCAGCAGTGAGGTCGGGGGATTTTACGCCGGGGAGCTGTTTTTT. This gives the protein CASSEVGGFYAGELFF.

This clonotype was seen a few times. The CDR3 DNA follows: TGCAGCGCATCCCTCGGGACAGGGAGTGAAAAACTGTTTTTT. This translates into CSASLGTGSEKLFF. J is TRBJ1-4 and V is TRBV29-1, with TRBD1 matching 9 bases. The CDR3 loop spans 14 amino acids. From germline, CDR1 is SQVTM and CDR2 ANQGSEA. The junction had 10 bases not matched to a gene; V was cut back by 7 bases and J by 7 bases.

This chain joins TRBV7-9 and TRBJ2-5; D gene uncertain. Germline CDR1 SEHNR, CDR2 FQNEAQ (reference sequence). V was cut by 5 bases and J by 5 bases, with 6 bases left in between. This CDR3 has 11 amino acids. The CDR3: CASSRAETQYF. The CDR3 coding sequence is TGTGCCAGCAGCCGCGCGGAGACCCAGTACTTC.

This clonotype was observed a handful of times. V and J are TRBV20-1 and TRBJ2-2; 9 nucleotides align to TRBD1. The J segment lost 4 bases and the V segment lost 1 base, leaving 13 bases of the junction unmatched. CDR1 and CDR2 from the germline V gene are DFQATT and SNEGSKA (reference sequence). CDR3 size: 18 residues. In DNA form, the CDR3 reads TGCAGTGCTAGAGGGGACAGGGAAAGGCTAGCAGGCACCGGGGAGCTGTTTTTT. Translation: CSARGDRERLAGTGELFF.

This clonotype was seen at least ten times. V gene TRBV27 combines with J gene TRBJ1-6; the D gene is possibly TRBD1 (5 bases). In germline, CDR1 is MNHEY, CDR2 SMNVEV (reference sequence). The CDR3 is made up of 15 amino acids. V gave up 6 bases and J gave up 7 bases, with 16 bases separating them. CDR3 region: CASRGEMGWNSPLHF. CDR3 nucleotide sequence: TGTGCCAGCAGGGGGGAGATGGGGTGGAATTCACCCCTCCACTTT.

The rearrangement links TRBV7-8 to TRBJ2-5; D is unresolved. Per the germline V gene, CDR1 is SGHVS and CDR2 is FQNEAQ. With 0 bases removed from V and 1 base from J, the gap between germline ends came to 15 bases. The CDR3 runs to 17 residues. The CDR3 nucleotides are TGTGCCAGCAGCTTAGCCCGGAGACACGACTTCCAAGAGACCCAGTACTTC. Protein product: CASSLARRHDFQETQYF.

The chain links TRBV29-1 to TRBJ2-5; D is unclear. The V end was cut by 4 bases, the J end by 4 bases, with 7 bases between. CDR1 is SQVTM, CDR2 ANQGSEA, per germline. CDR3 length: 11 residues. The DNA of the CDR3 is TGCAGCGTTGCTTTTGGAGAGACCCAGTACTTC. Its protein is CSVAFGETQYF.

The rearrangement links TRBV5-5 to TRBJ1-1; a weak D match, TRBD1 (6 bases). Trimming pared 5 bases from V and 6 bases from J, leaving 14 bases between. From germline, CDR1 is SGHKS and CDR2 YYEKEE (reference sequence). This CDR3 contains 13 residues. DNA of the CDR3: TGTGCCAGCAGTTTTCGGGGGGCCGCTGAAGCTTTCTTT. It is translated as CASSFRGAAEAFF.

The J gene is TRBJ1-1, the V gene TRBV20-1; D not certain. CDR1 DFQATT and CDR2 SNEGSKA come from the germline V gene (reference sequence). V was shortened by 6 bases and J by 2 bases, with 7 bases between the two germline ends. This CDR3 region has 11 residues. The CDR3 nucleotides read TGCAGTGCGCCGTTCAACACTGAAGCTTTCTTT. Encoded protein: CSAPFNTEAFF.

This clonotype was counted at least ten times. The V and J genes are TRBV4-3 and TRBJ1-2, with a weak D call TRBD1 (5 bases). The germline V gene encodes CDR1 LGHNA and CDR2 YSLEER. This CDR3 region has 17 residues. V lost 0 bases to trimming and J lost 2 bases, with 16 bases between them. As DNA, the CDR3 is TGCGCCAGCAGCCAAGATCCAAGGAGAGGGGTCAACTATGGCTACACCTTC. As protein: CASSQDPRRGVNYGYTF.

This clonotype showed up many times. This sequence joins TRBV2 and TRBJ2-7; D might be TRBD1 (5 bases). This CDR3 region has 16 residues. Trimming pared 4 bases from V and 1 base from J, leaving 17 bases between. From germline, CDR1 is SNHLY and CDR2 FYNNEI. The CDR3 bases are TGTGCCAGCAGTGCATCCAGGGCCCCTGGTTCCTACGAGCAGTACTTC. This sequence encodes CASSASRAPGSYEQYF.

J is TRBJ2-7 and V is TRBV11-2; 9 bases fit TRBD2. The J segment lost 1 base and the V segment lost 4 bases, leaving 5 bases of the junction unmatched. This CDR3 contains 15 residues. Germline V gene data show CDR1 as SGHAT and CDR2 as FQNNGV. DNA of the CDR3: TGTGCCAGCAGCTCTCTAGCGGGGACGTCCTACGAGCAGTACTTC. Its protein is CASSSLAGTSYEQYF.